This TCR beta chain was retrieved from a study of CD8 T cells in Susac syndrome. The V gene lost 0 bases and the J gene lost 2 bases, with 6 bases spanning the gap. Germline CDR1 reads MNHNY; CDR2 reads SVGAGI (reference sequence). This CDR3 is 14 amino acids long. Sequencing of TCR beta drew on CD8+ and CD4+ T cells from blood. Negative isolation was applied to CD8+ and CD4+ T cells, and FACS enrichment was applied to TEMRA cells. It was with random hexamers that about 0.45 to 1 ug RNA was reverse transcribed. Amplification of TCR beta CDR3 was carried out by immunoSEQ multiplex PCR, which covered 54 Vbeta and 13 Jbeta segments. MiXCR, run by TCRdb on the immunoSEQ multiplex PCR reads, gives a single entry per CDR3 protein. The sample carries around 200,000 distinct CDR3 sequences, 95% recorded once.

The receptor was isolated from a human donor with multiple sclerosis. What was sequenced was CD4+ T cells from PBMCs. V usage is TRBV6-6 and J usage is TRBJ2-3; a weak D match, TRBD2 (6 bases). The CDR3: CASSYSGLTDTQYF. The CDR3 DNA sequence: TGTGCCAGCAGTTACTCGGGACTCACAGATACGCAGTATTTT.